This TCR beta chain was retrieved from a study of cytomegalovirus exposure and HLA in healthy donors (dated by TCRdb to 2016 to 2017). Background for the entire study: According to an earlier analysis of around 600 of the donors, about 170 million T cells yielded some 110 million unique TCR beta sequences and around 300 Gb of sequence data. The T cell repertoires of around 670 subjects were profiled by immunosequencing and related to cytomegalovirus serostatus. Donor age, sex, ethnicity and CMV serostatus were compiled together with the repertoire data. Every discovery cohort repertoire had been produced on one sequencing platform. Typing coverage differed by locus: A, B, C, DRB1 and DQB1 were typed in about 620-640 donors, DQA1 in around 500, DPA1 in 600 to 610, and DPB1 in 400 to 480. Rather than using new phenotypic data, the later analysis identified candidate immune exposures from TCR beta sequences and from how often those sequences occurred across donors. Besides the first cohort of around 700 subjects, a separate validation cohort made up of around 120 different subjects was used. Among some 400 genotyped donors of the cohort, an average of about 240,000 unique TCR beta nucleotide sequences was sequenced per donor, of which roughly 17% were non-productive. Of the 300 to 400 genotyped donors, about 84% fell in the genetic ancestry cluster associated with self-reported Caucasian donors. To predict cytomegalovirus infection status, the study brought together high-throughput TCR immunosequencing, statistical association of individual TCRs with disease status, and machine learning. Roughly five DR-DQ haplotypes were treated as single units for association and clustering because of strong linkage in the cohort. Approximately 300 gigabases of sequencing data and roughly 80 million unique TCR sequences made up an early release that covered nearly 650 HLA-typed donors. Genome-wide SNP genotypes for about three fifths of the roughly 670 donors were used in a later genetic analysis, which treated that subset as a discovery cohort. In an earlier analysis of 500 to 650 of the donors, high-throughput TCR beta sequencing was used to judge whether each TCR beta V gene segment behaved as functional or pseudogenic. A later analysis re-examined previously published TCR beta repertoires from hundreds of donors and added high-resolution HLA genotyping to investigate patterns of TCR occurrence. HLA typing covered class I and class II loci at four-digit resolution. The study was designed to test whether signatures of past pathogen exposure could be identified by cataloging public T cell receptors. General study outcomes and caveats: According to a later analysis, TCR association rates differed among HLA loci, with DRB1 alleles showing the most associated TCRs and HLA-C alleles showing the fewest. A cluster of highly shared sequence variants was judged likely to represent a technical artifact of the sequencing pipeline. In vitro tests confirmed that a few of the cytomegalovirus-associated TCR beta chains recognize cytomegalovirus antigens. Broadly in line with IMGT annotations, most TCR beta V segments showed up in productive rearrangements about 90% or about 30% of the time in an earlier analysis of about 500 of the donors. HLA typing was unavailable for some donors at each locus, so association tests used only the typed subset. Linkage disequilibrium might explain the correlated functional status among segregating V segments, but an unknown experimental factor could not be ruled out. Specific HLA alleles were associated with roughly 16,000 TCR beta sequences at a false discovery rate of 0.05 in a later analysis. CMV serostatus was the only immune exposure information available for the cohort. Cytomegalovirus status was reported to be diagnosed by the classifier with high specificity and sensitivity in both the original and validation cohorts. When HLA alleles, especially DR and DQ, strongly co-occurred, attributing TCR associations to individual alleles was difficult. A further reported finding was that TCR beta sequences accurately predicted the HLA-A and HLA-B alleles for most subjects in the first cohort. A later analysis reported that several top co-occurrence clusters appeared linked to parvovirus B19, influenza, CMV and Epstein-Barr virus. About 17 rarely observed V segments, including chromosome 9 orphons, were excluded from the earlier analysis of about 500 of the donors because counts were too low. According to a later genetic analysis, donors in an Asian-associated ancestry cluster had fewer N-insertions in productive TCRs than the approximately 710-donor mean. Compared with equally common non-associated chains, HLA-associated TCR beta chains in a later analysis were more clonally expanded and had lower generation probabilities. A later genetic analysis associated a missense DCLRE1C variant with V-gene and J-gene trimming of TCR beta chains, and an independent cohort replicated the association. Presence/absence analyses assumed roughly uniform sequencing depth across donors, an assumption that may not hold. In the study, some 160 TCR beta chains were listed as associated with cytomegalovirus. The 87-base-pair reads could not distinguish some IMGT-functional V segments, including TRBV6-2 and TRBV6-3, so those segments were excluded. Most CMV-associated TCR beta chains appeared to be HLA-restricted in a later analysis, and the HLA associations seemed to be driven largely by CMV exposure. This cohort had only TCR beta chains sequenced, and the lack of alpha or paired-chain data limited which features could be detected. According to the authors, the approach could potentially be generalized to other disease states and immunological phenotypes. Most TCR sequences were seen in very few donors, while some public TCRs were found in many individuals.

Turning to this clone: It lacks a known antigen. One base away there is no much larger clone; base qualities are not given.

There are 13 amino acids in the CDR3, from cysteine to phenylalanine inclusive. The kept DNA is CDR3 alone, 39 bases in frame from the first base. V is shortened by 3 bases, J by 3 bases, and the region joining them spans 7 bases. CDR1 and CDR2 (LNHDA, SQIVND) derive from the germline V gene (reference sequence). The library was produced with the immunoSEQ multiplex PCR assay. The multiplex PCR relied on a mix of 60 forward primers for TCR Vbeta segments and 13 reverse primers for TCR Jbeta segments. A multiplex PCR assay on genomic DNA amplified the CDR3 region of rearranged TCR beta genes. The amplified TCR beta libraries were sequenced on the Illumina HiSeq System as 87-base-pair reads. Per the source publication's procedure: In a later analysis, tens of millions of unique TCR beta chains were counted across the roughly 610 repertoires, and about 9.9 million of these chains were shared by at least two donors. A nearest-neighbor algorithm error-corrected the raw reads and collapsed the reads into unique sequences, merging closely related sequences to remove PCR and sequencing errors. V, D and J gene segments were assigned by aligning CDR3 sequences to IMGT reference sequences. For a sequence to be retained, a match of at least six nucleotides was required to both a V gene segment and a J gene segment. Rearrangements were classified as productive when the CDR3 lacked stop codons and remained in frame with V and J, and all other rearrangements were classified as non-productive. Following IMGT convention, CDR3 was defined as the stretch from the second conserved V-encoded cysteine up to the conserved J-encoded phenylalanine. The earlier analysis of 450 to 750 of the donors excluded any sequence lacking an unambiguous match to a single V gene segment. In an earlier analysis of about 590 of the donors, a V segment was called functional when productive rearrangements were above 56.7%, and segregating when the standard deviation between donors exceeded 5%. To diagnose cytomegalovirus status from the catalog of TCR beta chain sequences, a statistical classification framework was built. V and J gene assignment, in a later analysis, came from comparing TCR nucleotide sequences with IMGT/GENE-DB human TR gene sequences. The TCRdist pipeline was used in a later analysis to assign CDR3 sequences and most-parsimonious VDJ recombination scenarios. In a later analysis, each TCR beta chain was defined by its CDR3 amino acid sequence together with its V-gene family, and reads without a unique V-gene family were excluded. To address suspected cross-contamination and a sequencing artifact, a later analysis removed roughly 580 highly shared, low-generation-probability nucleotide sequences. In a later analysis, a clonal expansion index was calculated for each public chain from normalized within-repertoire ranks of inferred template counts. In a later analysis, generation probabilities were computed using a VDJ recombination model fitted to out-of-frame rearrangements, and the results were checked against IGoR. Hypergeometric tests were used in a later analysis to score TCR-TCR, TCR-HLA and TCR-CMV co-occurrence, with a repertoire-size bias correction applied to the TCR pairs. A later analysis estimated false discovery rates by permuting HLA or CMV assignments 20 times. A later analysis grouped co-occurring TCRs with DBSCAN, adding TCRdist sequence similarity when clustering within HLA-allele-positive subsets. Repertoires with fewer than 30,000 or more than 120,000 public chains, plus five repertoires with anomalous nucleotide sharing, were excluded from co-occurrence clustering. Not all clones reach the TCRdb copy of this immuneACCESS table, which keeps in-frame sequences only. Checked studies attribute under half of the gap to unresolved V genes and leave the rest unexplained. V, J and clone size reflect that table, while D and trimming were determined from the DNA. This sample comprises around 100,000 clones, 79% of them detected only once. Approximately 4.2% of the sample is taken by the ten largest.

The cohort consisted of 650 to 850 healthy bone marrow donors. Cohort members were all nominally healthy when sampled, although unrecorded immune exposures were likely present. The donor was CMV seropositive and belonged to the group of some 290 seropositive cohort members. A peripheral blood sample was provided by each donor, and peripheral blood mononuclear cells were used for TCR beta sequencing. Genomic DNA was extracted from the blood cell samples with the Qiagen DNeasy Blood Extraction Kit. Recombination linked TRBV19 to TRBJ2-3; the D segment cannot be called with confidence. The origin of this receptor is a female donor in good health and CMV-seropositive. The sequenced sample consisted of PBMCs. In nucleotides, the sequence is TGTGCCAGTAGTATTTCGTTGACAGATACGCAGTATTTT. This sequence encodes CASSISLTDTQYF.